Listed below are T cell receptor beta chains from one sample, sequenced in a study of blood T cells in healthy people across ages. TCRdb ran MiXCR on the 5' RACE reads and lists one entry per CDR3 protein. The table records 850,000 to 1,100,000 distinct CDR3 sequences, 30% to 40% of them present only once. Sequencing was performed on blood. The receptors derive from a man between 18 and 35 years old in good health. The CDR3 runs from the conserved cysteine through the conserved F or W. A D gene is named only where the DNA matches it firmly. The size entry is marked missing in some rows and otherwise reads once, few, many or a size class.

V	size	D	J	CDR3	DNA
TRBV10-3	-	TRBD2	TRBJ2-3	CAISGLAGPQGDTQYF	TGTGCCATCAGTGGACTAGCGGGGCCTCAGGGAGATACGCAGTATTTT
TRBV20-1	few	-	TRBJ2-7	CSARDLDSSYEQYF	TGCAGTGCTAGAGATCTCGACAGCTCCTACGAGCAGTACTTC
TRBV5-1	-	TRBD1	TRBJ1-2	CASSLAGTGGFYGYTF	TGCGCCAGCAGCTTGGCCGGGACAGGGGGATTCTATGGCTACACCTTC
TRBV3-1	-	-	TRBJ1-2	CASSQSGGKNYGYTF	TGTGCCAGCAGCCAATCCGGGGGGAAAAACTATGGCTACACCTTC
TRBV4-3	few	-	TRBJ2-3	CASSQVGRQDTQYF	TGCGCCAGCAGCCAAGTGGGCCGTCAAGATACGCAGTATTTT
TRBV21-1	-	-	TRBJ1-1	CASSKVGTGGHTEAFF	TGTGCCAGCAGCAAAGTTGGCACAGGGGGCCACACTGAAGCTTTCTTT
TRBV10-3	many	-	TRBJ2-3	CAISESTRRQGKGTDTQYF	TGTGCCATCAGTGAGTCGACTCGCCGGCAGGGTAAAGGCACAGATACGCAGTATTTT
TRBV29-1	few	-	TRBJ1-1	CSVDAVAEAFF	TGCAGCGTTGATGCGGTCGCTGAAGCTTTCTTT
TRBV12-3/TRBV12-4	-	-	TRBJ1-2	CASSSAGDGCTF	TGTGCCAGCAGCTCAGCAGGGGATGGCTGCACCTTC
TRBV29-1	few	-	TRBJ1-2	CSVDAGRQNYGYTF	TGCAGCGTTGACGCGGGCAGACAAAACTATGGCTACACCTTC
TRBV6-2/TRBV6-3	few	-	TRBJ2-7	CASSDSPGSYEQYF	TGTGCCAGCAGTGACTCGCCGGGGAGCTACGAGCAGTACTTC
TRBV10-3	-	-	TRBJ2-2	CAISGLVTNTGELFF	TGTGCCATCAGTGGATTAGTAACGAACACCGGGGAGCTGTTTTTT